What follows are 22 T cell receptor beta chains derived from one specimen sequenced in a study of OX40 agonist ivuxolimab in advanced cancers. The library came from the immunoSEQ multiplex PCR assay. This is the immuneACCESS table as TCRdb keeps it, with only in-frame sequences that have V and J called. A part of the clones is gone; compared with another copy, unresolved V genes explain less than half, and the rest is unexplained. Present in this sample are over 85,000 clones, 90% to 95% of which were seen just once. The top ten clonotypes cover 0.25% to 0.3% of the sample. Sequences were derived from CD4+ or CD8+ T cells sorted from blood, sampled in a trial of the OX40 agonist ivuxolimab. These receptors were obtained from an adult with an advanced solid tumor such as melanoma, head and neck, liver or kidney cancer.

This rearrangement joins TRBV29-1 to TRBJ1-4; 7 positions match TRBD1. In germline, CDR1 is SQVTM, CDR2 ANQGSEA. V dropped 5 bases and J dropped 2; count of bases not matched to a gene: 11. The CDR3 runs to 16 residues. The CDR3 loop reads CSVLGDRISTNEKLFF. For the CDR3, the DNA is TGCAGCGTTCTTGGGGACAGAATTAGTACTAATGAAAAACTGTTTTTT. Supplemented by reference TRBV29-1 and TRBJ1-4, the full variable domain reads SAVISQKPSRDICQRGTSLTIQCQVDSQVTMMFWYRQQPGQSLTLIATANQGSEATYESGFVIDKFPISRPNLTFSTLTVSNMSPEDSSIYLCSVLGDRISTNEKLFFGSGTQLSVL.

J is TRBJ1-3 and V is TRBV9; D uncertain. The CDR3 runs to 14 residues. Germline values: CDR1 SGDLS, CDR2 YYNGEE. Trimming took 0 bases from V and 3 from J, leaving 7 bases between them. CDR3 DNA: TGTGCCAGCAGCGTAGGCCCGGATGGAAACACCATATATTTT. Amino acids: CASSVGPDGNTIYF.

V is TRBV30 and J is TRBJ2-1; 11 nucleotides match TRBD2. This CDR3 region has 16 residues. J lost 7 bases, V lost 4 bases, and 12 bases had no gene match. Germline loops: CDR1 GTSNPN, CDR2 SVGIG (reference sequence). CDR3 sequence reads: CAWTLDLAGGRNEQFF. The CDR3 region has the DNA TGTGCCTGGACCCTAGATCTAGCGGGAGGAAGGAATGAGCAGTTCTTC.

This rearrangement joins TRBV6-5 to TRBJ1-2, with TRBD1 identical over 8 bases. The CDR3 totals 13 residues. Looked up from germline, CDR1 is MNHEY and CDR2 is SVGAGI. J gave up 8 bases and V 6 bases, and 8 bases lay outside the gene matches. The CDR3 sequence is CASRDREWVGYTF. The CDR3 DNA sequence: TGTGCCAGCAGGGACAGGGAATGGGTCGGCTACACCTTC.

The CDR3 here is CASSAYPGSRGYEQYF. The DNA for the CDR3 is TGTGCCAGCAGTGCCTACCCTGGGTCCCGGGGCTACGAGCAGTACTTC. J is TRBJ2-7 and V is TRBV6-1; D perhaps matches TRBD2 (5 bases). CDR3 length equals 16 residues. V was cut by 4 bases and J by 3 bases, with 19 bases left in between. Germline V lookup: CDR1 MNHNS, CDR2 SASEGT.

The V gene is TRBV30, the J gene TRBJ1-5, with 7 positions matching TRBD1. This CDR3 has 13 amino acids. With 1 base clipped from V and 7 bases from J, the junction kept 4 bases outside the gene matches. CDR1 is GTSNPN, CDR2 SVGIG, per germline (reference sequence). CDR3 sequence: CAWSGTGGQPQHF. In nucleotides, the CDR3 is TGTGCCTGGAGTGGGACAGGAGGACAGCCCCAGCATTTT.

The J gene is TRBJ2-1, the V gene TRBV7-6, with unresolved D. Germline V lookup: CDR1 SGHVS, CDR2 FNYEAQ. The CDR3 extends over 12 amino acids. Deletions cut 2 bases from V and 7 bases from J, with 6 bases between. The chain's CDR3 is CASSLIGNEQFF. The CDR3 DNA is TGTGCCAGCAGCTTAATAGGGAATGAGCAGTTCTTC.

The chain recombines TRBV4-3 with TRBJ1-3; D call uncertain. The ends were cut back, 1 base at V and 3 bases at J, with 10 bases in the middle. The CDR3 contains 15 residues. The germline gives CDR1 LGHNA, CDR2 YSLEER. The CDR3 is CASSQAGIYGNTIYF. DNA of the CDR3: TGCGCCAGCAGCCAAGCGGGGATTTATGGAAACACCATATATTTT.

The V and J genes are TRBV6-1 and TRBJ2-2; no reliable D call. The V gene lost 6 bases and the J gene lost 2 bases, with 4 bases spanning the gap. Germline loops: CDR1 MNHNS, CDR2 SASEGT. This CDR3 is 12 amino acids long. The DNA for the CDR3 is TGTGCCAGCAGCCTCAACACCGGGGAGCTGTTTTTT. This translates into CASSLNTGELFF.

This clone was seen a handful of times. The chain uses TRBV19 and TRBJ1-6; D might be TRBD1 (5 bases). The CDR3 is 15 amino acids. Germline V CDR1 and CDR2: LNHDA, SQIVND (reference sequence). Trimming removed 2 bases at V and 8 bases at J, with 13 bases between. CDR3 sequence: CASSISQVGDSPLHF. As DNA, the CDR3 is TGTGCCAGTAGTATATCCCAGGTGGGGGATTCACCCCTCCACTTT.

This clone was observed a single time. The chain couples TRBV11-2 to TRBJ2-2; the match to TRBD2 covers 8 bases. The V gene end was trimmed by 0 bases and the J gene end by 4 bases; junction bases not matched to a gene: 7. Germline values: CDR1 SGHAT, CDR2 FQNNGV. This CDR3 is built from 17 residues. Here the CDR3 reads CASSLDRSGGSTGELFF. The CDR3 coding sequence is TGTGCCAGCAGCTTAGATCGGTCGGGAGGGAGCACCGGGGAGCTGTTTTTT.

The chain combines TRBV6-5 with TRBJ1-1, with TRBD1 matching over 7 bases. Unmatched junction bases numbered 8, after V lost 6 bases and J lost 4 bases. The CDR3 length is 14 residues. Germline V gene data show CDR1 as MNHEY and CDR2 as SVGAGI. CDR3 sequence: CASRRQGASTEAFF. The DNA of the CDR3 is TGTGCCAGCAGAAGACAGGGAGCAAGCACTGAAGCTTTCTTT.

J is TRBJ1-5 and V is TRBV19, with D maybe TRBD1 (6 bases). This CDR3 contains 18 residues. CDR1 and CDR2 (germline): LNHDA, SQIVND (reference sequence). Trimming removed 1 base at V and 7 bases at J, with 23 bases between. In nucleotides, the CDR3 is TGTGCCAGTAGTATAGGTGGAAGAGGGGGACGGGGTTCACAGCCCCAGCATTTT. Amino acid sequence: CASSIGGRGGRGSQPQHF.

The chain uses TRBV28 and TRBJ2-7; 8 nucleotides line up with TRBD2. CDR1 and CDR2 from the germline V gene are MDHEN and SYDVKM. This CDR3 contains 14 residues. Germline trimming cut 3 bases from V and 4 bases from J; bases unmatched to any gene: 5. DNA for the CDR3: TGTGCCAGCAGTTTTATAGCGGGGAGATACGAGCAGTACTTC. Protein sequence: CASSFIAGRYEQYF.

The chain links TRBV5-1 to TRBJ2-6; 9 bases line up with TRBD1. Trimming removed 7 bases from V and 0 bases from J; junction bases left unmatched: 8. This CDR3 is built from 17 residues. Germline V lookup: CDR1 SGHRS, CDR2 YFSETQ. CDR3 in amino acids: CASLGTGPNSGANVLTF. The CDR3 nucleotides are TGCGCCAGCTTAGGGACAGGGCCAAACTCTGGGGCCAACGTCCTGACTTTC.

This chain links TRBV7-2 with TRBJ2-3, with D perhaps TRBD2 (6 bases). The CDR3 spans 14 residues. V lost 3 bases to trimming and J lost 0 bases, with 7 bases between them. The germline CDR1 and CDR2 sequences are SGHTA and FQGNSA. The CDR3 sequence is CASSFGGSTDTQYF. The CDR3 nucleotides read TGTGCCAGCAGCTTCGGAGGGAGCACAGATACGCAGTATTTT.

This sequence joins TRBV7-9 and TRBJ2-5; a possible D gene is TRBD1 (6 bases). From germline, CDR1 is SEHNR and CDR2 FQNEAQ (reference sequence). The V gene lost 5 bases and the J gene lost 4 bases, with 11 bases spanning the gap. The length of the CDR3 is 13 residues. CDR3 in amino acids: CASSAHRAETQYF. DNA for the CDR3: TGTGCCAGCAGCGCCCACAGGGCAGAGACCCAGTACTTC.

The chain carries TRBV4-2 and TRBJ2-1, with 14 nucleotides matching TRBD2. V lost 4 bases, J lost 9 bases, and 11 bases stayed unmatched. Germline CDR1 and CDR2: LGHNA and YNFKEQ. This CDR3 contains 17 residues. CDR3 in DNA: TGTGCCAGCAGCCTAAGTGTGGGACTAGCGGGAGAGGGTGAGCAGTTCTTC. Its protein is CASSLSVGLAGEGEQFF.

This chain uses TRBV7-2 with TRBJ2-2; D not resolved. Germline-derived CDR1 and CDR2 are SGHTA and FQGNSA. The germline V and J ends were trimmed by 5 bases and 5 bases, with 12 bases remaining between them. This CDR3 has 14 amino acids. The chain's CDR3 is CASSQEGWTGELFF. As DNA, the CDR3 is TGTGCCAGCAGCCAGGAAGGGTGGACCGGGGAGCTGTTTTTT.

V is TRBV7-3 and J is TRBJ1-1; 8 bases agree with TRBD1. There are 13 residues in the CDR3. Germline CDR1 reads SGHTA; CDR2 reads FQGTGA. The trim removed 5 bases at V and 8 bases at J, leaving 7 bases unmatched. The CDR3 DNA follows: TGTGCCAGCAGCGAGACAGGGGCCTCGGAAGCTTTCTTT. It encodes CASSETGASEAFF.

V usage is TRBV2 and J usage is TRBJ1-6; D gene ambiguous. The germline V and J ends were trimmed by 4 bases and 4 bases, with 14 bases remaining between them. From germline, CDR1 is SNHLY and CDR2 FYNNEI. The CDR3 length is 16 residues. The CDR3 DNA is TGTGCCAGCAGTGTTGAGCGGGCGCGGTATAATTCACCCCTCCACTTT. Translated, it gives CASSVERARYNSPLHF.

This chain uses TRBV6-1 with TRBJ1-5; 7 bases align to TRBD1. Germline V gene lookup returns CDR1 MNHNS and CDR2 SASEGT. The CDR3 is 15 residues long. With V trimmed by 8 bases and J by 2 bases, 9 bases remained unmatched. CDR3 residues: CASGRTGWGNQPQHF. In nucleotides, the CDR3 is TGTGCCAGCGGGAGGACAGGCTGGGGCAATCAGCCCCAGCATTTT.